The clone carrying this TCR beta chain showed up many times. Each CDR3 protein gets one entry after TCRdb re-called the multiplex PCR reads with MiXCR. This table holds some 200,000 distinct CDR3 sequences, 25% to 40% found once. The sample belongs to a study of breast tumors, draining lymph nodes, adjacent tissues. Germline V CDR1 and CDR2: SQVTM, ANQGSEA. The CDR3 has 16 residues. The trim removed 8 bases at V and 8 bases at J, leaving 15 bases unmatched. Axillary draining lymph nodes of breast cancer patients supplied the node samples. The sequenced material came from axillary lymph node tissue. The rearrangement uses TRBV29-1 and TRBJ2-1; 13 bases match TRBD2. The source is a female donor with breast cancer. Some clones in this sample may be carry-over from other donors' samples. CDR3 nucleotides: TGCAGCTCCTTCGGGACTAGCGGGGATTACAGCGATGAGCAGTTCTTC. Translating it yields CSSFGTSGDYSDEQFF.